This T cell receptor beta chain was recovered during a study of shared clonotypes between healthy human individuals. Here immunoSEQ multiplex PCR was the method, and the copy in TCRdb shows in-frame clones only, minus some. Of about 79,000 clones in the sample, 60% to 80% were seen once. This CDR3 region has 11 residues. CDR1 is SEHNR and CDR2 is FQNEAQ in the germline V gene (reference sequence). Trimming removed 2 bases at V and 8 bases at J, with 6 bases between. Among the donors, all were Caucasian adults who lived in Nashville, Tennessee. Comment on this clone: The antigen remains unidentified.

Study results and limitations: Lower generation probabilities were found for non-shared clonotypes than for those shared by all four donors.

The sample consisted of memory CD8+ T cells sorted from blood. Noted subset: CD45RO+ cells pooled with CCR7-negative TemRA cells. The TCR originated in a man under 40 in good health. The V gene is TRBV7-9, the J gene TRBJ1-1; the D is unclear. As DNA, the CDR3 is TGTGCCAGCAGCTTACTAGCGGAAGCTTTCTTT. This sequence encodes CASSLLAEAFF.